This TCR beta chain appears in the sequencing data of a study of blood T cell repertoires in COVID-19. Study overall: The analysed material was cDNA or gDNA that came from T cells, B-cell-depleted T cells, or PBMCs.

Original methodology: Estimates of nucleated cell counts were drawn from the amplification of reference gene primers. Data came from immunoSEQ multiplex PCR; TCRdb stores just in-frame clones and leaves some out. V and J calls and clone size follow that table, whereas D and trimming were derived from the DNA. The table has about 190,000 clones, about 88% seen once. Germline CDR1 is MNHNS and CDR2 is SASEGT. The CDR3 has 14 residues. J was trimmed by 5 bases and V by 7 bases; bases with no gene match: 7. This clonotype originated in a man in his thirties or forties with acute or convalescent COVID-19. The rearrangement links TRBV6-1 to TRBJ1-4; 7 bases agree with TRBD1. The source material was peripheral blood. The CDR3 here is CASNLRGENEKLFF. CDR3 coding DNA: TGTGCCAGCAACCTCAGGGGGGAGAATGAAAAACTGTTTTTT.